These 29 T cell receptor beta chains were all obtained from the same sample, sequenced in a study of vaccination and CD4 T cells after COVID-19 (dated by TCRdb to about 2022). What this sample's treatment or condition label stands for: roughly 10-day PBMC culture with coronavirus spike peptide pools or control peptides (ViraFEST assay). These receptors have no identified antigens. The library was generated by PCR. TCRdb names Illumina iSeq 100 as the instrument used. DNA from cultured CD4+ T cells underwent TCR sequencing with the Oncomine TCR Beta short-read assay at the Johns Hopkins FTIC core. The raw public data were reprocessed by TCRdb itself: fastp quality trimming at Q25, MiXCR clonotype calling, in-frame beta chains only. Entries that share a CDR3 protein sequence are merged under the most common genes and DNA. The sample table lists 15,000 to 20,000 distinct CDR3 sequences, about 69% of them with a count of one. In total, the top ten clones hold about 20% of the sample.

Sequenced: CD4+ T cells from blood, cultured in vitro. The receptors shown here come from a human donor who had recovered from COVID-19.

The gene calls are TRBV25-1 and TRBJ2-1; D not certain. Germline V gives CDR1 MGHDK, CDR2 SYGVNS. The CDR3 length is 13 residues. Trimming took off 2 bases at V and 9 bases at J, with 11 bases between the two ends. The CDR3 sequence: CASSEPPLREQFF. CDR3 nucleotide sequence: TGTGCCAGCAGTGAACCCCCGCTACGTGAGCAGTTCTTC.

This clonotype was recorded once. V usage is TRBV20-1 and J usage is TRBJ1-1, with D tentatively TRBD1 (6 bases). This CDR3 contains 16 residues. The V and J ends lost 3 bases and 1 base respectively, with 18 bases between them. Germline CDR1 and CDR2: DFQATT and SNEGSKA (reference sequence). The CDR3 protein is CSARGWAGVTNTEAFF. The CDR3 DNA reads as TGCAGTGCTAGGGGCTGGGCAGGGGTTACGAACACTGAAGCTTTCTTT.

This clonotype was counted a single time. V and J are TRBV14 and TRBJ2-1; TRBD2 agrees at 7 bases. V lost 5 bases to trimming and J lost 9 bases; unmatched junction nucleotides: 13. This CDR3 is 15 amino acids long. Germline CDR1 and CDR2: SGHDN and FVKESK. The CDR3 protein is CASSAGTWGGFEQFF. Written as DNA, the CDR3 is TGTGCCAGCAGCGCCGGGACTTGGGGGGGGTTTGAGCAGTTCTTC.

This chain links TRBV28 with TRBJ1-5; a weak D match, TRBD1 (6 bases). In germline, CDR1 is MDHEN, CDR2 SYDVKM. The V end was cut by 2 bases, the J end by 9 bases, with 11 bases between. The CDR3 is made up of 13 amino acids. The CDR3 loop reads CASSLAQGRPQHF. For the CDR3, the DNA is TGTGCCAGCAGTTTAGCTCAGGGGCGGCCCCAGCATTTT.

The chain is built from TRBV24-1 and TRBJ2-7; a possible D gene is TRBD1 (5 bases). The V end lost 2 bases, the J end lost 9 bases, and 16 bases lay between the germline ends. Germline V CDR1 and CDR2: KGHDR, SFDVKD. The CDR3 loop spans 14 amino acids. The CDR3 DNA reads TGTGCCACCAGTGATTCCCCCGGCGGTCAGGGGCAGTACTTC. Its translation: CATSDSPGGQGQYF.

The chain combines TRBV6-1 with TRBJ1-1, with D perhaps TRBD1 (6 bases). The V end lost 0 bases, the J end lost 7 bases, and 15 bases lay between the germline ends. The CDR3 loop spans 15 amino acids. Germline loops: CDR1 MNHNS, CDR2 SASEGT. The CDR3 is CASSEAHHRDLEAFF. CDR3 bases: TGTGCCAGCAGTGAAGCGCACCACAGGGACCTTGAAGCTTTCTTT.

This rearrangement joins TRBV6-1 to TRBJ1-6; 7 bases align to TRBD1. The germline gives CDR1 MNHNS, CDR2 SASEGT. The CDR3 consists of 14 residues. The ends lost 6 bases at V and 11 bases at J; junction bases unmatched: 10. CDR3 amino acids: CASSQQGIDAPLHF. In DNA form, the CDR3 reads TGTGCCAGCAGCCAACAGGGGATTGATGCACCCCTCCACTTT.

J is TRBJ2-5 and V is TRBV6-1, with D possibly being TRBD2 (7 bases). Germline CDR1 reads MNHNS; CDR2 reads SASEGT. This CDR3 is 16 amino acids long. V was cut by 6 bases and J by 3 bases, with 20 bases left in between. The CDR3 sequence: CASSGGRGAGEETQYF. CDR3 nucleotide sequence: TGTGCCAGCAGCGGGGGCCGGGGGGCAGGGGAAGAGACCCAGTACTTC.

The V gene is TRBV20-1, the J gene TRBJ2-1; 14 bases line up with TRBD2. Germline-derived CDR1 and CDR2 are DFQATT and SNEGSKA (reference sequence). The CDR3 runs to 20 residues. The junction had 17 bases not matched to a gene; V was cut back by 1 base and J by 6 bases. CDR3 bases: TGCAGTGCTAGAGCTACCGACCGACTAGCGGGAGGGCCCCGGGGCAATGAGCAGTTCTTC. As protein: CSARATDRLAGGPRGNEQFF.

The chain couples TRBV30 to TRBJ1-5; 9 positions match TRBD1. CDR1 is GTSNPN, CDR2 SVGIG, per germline (reference sequence). Trimming cost V 4 bases and J 4 bases; bases outside gene matches: 8. The CDR3 sequence is 15 residues long. As DNA, the CDR3 is TGTGCCTGGAATGCCGGGACAGGGAGGAATCAGCCCCAGCATTTT. Translating gives CAWNAGTGRNQPQHF.

The chain recombines TRBV19 with TRBJ1-1; tentatively, D is TRBD1 (5 bases). Germline CDR1 reads LNHDA; CDR2 reads SQIVND (reference sequence). CDR3 size: 14 residues. V dropped 3 bases and J dropped 2 bases, with 10 bases sitting between them. CDR3 amino acids: CASSIDRDNTEAFF. CDR3 DNA sequence: TGTGCCAGTAGTATTGACCGGGACAACACTGAAGCTTTCTTT. The complete variable domain, with remaining parts taken from reference TRBV19 and TRBJ1-1, reads DGGITQSPKYLFRKEGQNVTLSCEQNLNHDAMYWYRQDPGQGLRLIYYSQIVNDFQKGDIAEGYSVSREKKESFPLTVTSAQKNPTAFYLCASSIDRDNTEAFFGQGTRLTVV.

V gene TRBV28 combines with J gene TRBJ1-2; D not resolved. The CDR3 extends over 12 amino acids. CDR1 is MDHEN, CDR2 SYDVKM, per germline. V was cut by 2 bases and J by 4 bases, with 5 bases left in between. The CDR3 bases are TGTGCCAGCAGTTTAGCCGGCTATGGCTACACCTTC. Its translation is CASSLAGYGYTF.

The rearrangement joins TRBV11-2 to TRBJ2-1; D not resolved. The CDR3 loop spans 13 amino acids. V was shortened by 5 bases and J by 15 bases, with 20 bases between the two germline ends. From germline, CDR1 is SGHAT and CDR2 FQNNGV. Here the CDR3 DNA reads TGTGCCAGCAGCCCAATCCCAGCCCCCGATCGGTTCTTC. This gives the protein CASSPIPAPDRFF.

The V gene is TRBV12-3 or TRBV12-4, the J gene TRBJ2-7; tentatively, D is TRBD1 or TRBD2 (7 bases each). This CDR3 comprises 12 residues. Trimming removed 8 bases at V and 7 bases at J, with 15 bases between. CDR3 sequence reads: CASWSGGEEQYF. CDR3 DNA: TGTGCCAGCTGGTCAGGGGGGGAGGAGCAGTACTTC.

The chain employs TRBV7-3 and TRBJ2-5; TRBD2 aligns across 14 bases. There are 16 residues in the CDR3. Germline CDR1 reads SGHTA; CDR2 reads FQGTGA. Trimming took 2 bases from V and 4 from J; bases not matched to a gene: 3. CDR3 sequence: CASSLGGTSGRETQYF. CDR3 bases: TGTGCCAGCAGCTTAGGGGGGACTAGCGGGAGAGAGACCCAGTACTTC.

CDR3 sequence reads: CASSLRGAGANVLTF. The CDR3 nucleotides are TGTGCCAGCAGCTTGAGGGGGGCTGGGGCCAACGTCCTGACTTTC. The rearrangement uses TRBV7-2 and TRBJ2-6; D is perhaps TRBD1 or TRBD2 (6 bases each). The V gene lost 3 bases and the J gene lost 2 bases, with 8 bases spanning the gap. CDR1 SGHTA and CDR2 FQGNSA come from the germline V gene. The CDR3 has 15 amino acids.

The rearrangement joins TRBV6-5 to TRBJ1-2, with D unresolved. The germline V gene has CDR1 MNHEY and CDR2 SVGAGI. V lost 0 bases, J lost 9 bases, and 17 bases lay in between. The CDR3 length is 15 residues. CDR3 region: CASSYSGGGPRSYTF. For the CDR3, the DNA is TGTGCCAGCAGTTACTCGGGTGGCGGCCCCAGGAGCTACACCTTC.

CDR3 amino acids: CASSIRGEVSNQPQHF. CDR3 coding DNA: TGTGCCAGTAGTATCCGTGGGGAGGTTAGCAATCAGCCCCAGCATTTT. This sequence joins TRBV19 and TRBJ1-5, with unresolved D. The germline CDR1 and CDR2 sequences are LNHDA and SQIVND (reference sequence). V shed 3 bases and J shed 0 bases, with 12 bases lying between them. This CDR3 has 16 residues.

The chain uses TRBV28 and TRBJ2-7; 8 bases fit TRBD1. Germline CDR1 MDHEN, CDR2 SYDVKM. Trimming at V came to 6 bases and at J to 4 bases, leaving 14 bases not matched to a gene. The CDR3 spans 16 residues. CDR3 in amino acids: CASSQRGTGHRYEQYF. CDR3 DNA sequence: TGTGCCAGCAGCCAGAGGGGGACAGGCCACAGATACGAGCAGTACTTC.

J is TRBJ2-5 and V is TRBV29-1, with 8 bases identical to TRBD1. With 7 bases clipped from V and 2 bases from J, the junction kept 6 bases outside the gene matches. The CDR3 has 13 amino acids. From germline, CDR1 is SQVTM and CDR2 ANQGSEA. CDR3 region: CSGSDRVQETQYF. The DNA of the CDR3 is TGCAGCGGATCGGACAGGGTTCAAGAGACCCAGTACTTC.

The J gene is TRBJ2-6, the V gene TRBV6-2 or TRBV6-3; D unresolved. The CDR3 is made up of 13 amino acids. The V end was cut by 5 bases, the J end by 0 bases, with 2 bases between. Germline CDR1 MNHEY, CDR2 SVGEGT. Written as DNA, the CDR3 is TGTGCCAGCAGTCGCTCTGGGGCCAACGTCCTGACTTTC. It specifies CASSRSGANVLTF.

V and J are TRBV11-2 and TRBJ1-1; D uncertain. In germline, CDR1 is SGHAT, CDR2 FQNNGV. The CDR3 runs to 16 residues. V lost 2 bases, J lost 0 bases, and 13 bases lay in between. The CDR3 spells CASSLLAVVLNTEAFF. The CDR3 coding sequence is TGTGCCAGCAGCTTACTCGCCGTCGTGTTGAACACTGAAGCTTTCTTT.

This clonotype showed up just a few times. This rearrangement joins TRBV7-2 to TRBJ2-5; D not certain. This CDR3 comprises 13 residues. Trimming shortened V by 5 bases and J by 5 bases, and 12 bases separated the two germline ends. Germline-derived CDR1 and CDR2 are SGHTA and FQGNSA. CDR3 region: CASSVDPQETQYF. The CDR3 coding sequence is TGTGCCAGCAGCGTGGACCCACAGGAGACCCAGTACTTC. The full variable domain, in which reference TRBV7-2 and TRBJ2-5 provide the parts outside the CDR3, is GAGVSQSPSNKVTEKGKDVELRCDPISGHTALYWYRQSLGQGLEFLIYFQGNSAPDKSGLPSDRFSAERTGGSVSTLTIQRTQQEDSAVYLCASSVDPQETQYFGPGTRLLVL.

V usage is TRBV2 and J usage is TRBJ2-5, with 7 bases that match TRBD1. Trimming cost V 8 bases and J 5 bases; bases outside gene matches: 11. This CDR3 spans 14 amino acids. Germline V gene lookup returns CDR1 SNHLY and CDR2 FYNNEI. CDR3 sequence: CASGGQLKWETQYF. The CDR3 coding sequence is TGTGCCAGCGGGGGACAGTTGAAGTGGGAGACCCAGTACTTC.

V is TRBV27 and J is TRBJ1-2; D is uncertain. This CDR3 contains 14 residues. With 4 bases removed from V and 3 bases from J, the gap between germline ends came to 12 bases. CDR1 MNHEY and CDR2 SMNVEV come from the germline V gene (reference sequence). The CDR3 protein is CASSSLPLDYGYTF. The CDR3 DNA follows: TGTGCCAGCAGTTCCCTGCCCCTTGACTATGGCTACACCTTC.

This clonotype is termed medium-sized. V is TRBV6-5 and J is TRBJ2-7; D perhaps matches TRBD1 (6 bases). The CDR3 covers 17 residues. Trimming took off 2 bases at V and 4 bases at J, with 21 bases between the two ends. Looked up from germline, CDR1 is MNHEY and CDR2 is SVGAGI. The CDR3 region has the DNA TGTGCCAGCAGTTACCGGGCGGTAGGACAGAGAAATTACGAGCAGTACTTC. This gives the protein CASSYRAVGQRNYEQYF.

In this sample, this clonotype turned up once. This chain connects TRBV29-1 to TRBJ1-2; TRBD1 agrees at 7 bases. Germline lookup yields CDR1 SQVTM and CDR2 ANQGSEA. Unmatched junction bases numbered 12, after V lost 6 bases and J lost 5 bases. The CDR3 has 14 amino acids. CDR3 DNA sequence: TGCAGCGTGGGACTCCGGGGACAGATTTATGGCTACACCTTC. This codes for CSVGLRGQIYGYTF.

The rearrangement uses TRBV7-2 and TRBJ2-7; 11 bases fit TRBD2. J was trimmed by 2 bases and V by 0 bases; bases with no gene match: 0. Germline V gene lookup returns CDR1 SGHTA and CDR2 FQGNSA. The CDR3 sequence is 15 residues long. The CDR3 nucleotides are TGTGCCAGCAGCTTAGCGACTAGCGGGACCTACGAGCAGTACTTC. Translation gives CASSLATSGTYEQYF.

V and J are TRBV5-1 and TRBJ2-5; D tentatively reads TRBD1 or TRBD2 (6 bases each). Trimming took off 0 bases at V and 4 bases at J, with 10 bases between the two ends. The CDR3 contains 14 residues. Germline loops: CDR1 SGHRS, CDR2 YFSETQ. The chain's CDR3 is CASSLVGGPETQYF. CDR3 in DNA: TGCGCCAGCAGCTTGGTGGGGGGCCCAGAGACCCAGTACTTC. The entire variable domain, with the rest obtained from reference TRBV5-1 and TRBJ2-5, is as follows: KAGVTQTPRYLIKTRGQQVTLSCSPISGHRSVSWYQQTPGQGLQFLFEYFSETQRNKGNFPGRFSGRQFSNSRSEMNVSTLELGDSALYLCASSLVGGPETQYFGPGTRLLVL.